A selection of T cell receptor beta chains follows, all from one sample in a study of early stage breast cancer tumors. Clones were sequenced by immunoSEQ multiplex PCR, and TCRdb holds only the in-frame ones, with some missing. The sample records 60,000 to 75,000 clones, around 80% being singletons. Sequencing was done on a sample of blood. These receptor sequences come from a person aged 35 to 50 with breast cancer. The CDR3 runs from the conserved cysteine through the conserved F or W. The D gene is left open where the match is weak. Size is omitted from some rows. Given values are once, few, many or a class for expanded clones.

D gene: .
V gene: TRBV9
clone size: .
J gene: TRBJ2-3
CDR3 DNA: TGTGCCAGCAGCGCCCTTTGGGGGCAGCCTTATAGCACAGATACGCAGTATTTT
CDR3 protein: CASSALWGQPYSTDTQYF

D gene: TRBD1
V gene: TRBV5-5
clone size: .
J gene: TRBJ2-3
CDR3 DNA: TGTGCCAGCATCTTACAACAGGGGTTGTACGCAGATACGCAGTATTTT
CDR3 protein: CASILQQGLYADTQYF

D gene: TRBD2
V gene: TRBV28
clone size: .
J gene: TRBJ2-7
CDR3 DNA: TGTGCCAGCAGTTTAATGCCCCCCACTACTAGCGGTGGATACGAGCAGTACTTC
CDR3 protein: CASSLMPPTTSGGYEQYF

D gene: .
V gene: TRBV4-1
clone size: .
J gene: TRBJ1-3
CDR3 DNA: TGCGCCAGCAGCCAATCCGACGCGGGGAGAAACACCATATATTTT
CDR3 protein: CASSQSDAGRNTIYF

D gene: .
V gene: TRBV18
clone size: .
J gene: TRBJ2-7
CDR3 DNA: TGTGCCAGCTCCCCCATCGAACACGAGCAGTACTTC
CDR3 protein: CASSPIEHEQYF

D gene: .
V gene: TRBV27
clone size: .
J gene: TRBJ2-7
CDR3 DNA: TGTGCCAGCAGTTTGCCAGGTTACGAGCAGTACTTC
CDR3 protein: CASSLPGYEQYF

D gene: TRBD2
V gene: TRBV5-1
clone size: .
J gene: TRBJ2-5
CDR3 DNA: TGCGCCAGCTCCCATCTAGCGGGAGAGGGAGAGACCCAGTACTTC
CDR3 protein: CASSHLAGEGETQYF

D gene: TRBD2
V gene: TRBV6-1
clone size: .
J gene: TRBJ2-1
CDR3 DNA: TGTGCCAGCAGTGAAGGACTAGCGGGAGGCAATGAGCAGTTCTTC
CDR3 protein: CASSEGLAGGNEQFF

D gene: .
V gene: TRBV5-6
clone size: .
J gene: TRBJ2-7
CDR3 DNA: TGTGCCAGCAGCTTCGGAGATCTTTACGAGCAGTACTTC
CDR3 protein: CASSFGDLYEQYF

D gene: TRBD2
V gene: TRBV27
clone size: .
J gene: TRBJ2-7
CDR3 DNA: TGTGCCAGCAGTTCTCTAAGACTAGCGGGAGGCGAGCAGTACTTC
CDR3 protein: CASSSLRLAGGEQYF

D gene: TRBD2
V gene: TRBV6-1
clone size: .
J gene: TRBJ2-7
CDR3 DNA: TGTGCCAGCAGTGAGCAGACTAGCGGGAGTGGCGCCTACGAGCAGTACTTC
CDR3 protein: CASSEQTSGSGAYEQYF

D gene: .
V gene: TRBV18
clone size: .
J gene: TRBJ1-4
CDR3 DNA: TGTGCCAGCTCACCACCCCAGGGAACCGGGACTAATGAAAAACTGTTTTTT
CDR3 protein: CASSPPQGTGTNEKLFF

D gene: .
V gene: TRBV7-9
clone size: .
J gene: TRBJ1-1
CDR3 DNA: TGTGCCAGCAGCTTAAGGAGGGGGGTCACAGTACGTAAGAACACTGAAGCTTTCTTT
CDR3 protein: CASSLRRGVTVRKNTEAFF

D gene: TRBD1
V gene: TRBV28
clone size: few
J gene: TRBJ1-2
CDR3 DNA: TGTGCCAGCACCTCACCGGGACAGCAAAGAGGATATGGCTACACCTTC
CDR3 protein: CASTSPGQQRGYGYTF

D gene: .
V gene: TRBV6-1
clone size: .
J gene: TRBJ1-1
CDR3 DNA: TGTGCCAGCAGTGAGAGTACAGGGAAGATGGTGGTCACTGAAGCTTTCTTT
CDR3 protein: CASSESTGKMVVTEAFF

D gene: TRBD2
V gene: TRBV10-1
clone size: once
J gene: TRBJ2-2
CDR3 DNA: TGCGCCAGTGGTAGCGGGGAGAACACCGGGGAGCTGTTTTTT
CDR3 protein: CASGSGENTGELFF

D gene: .
V gene: TRBV23-1
clone size: .
J gene: TRBJ1-2
CDR3 DNA: TGCGCCAGCGGGACACAGGGCGATGGCTATGGCTACACCTTC
CDR3 protein: CASGTQGDGYGYTF

D gene: .
V gene: TRBV7-8
clone size: .
J gene: TRBJ1-1
CDR3 DNA: TGTGCCAGCAGCGCCCTCGGGGGGGCGCGGACTGAAGCTTTCTTT
CDR3 protein: CASSALGGARTEAFF

D gene: .
V gene: TRBV27
clone size: few
J gene: TRBJ2-7
CDR3 DNA: TGTGCCAGCAGTTTGGTGGGGATTAACTACGAGCAGTACTTC
CDR3 protein: CASSLVGINYEQYF

D gene: .
V gene: TRBV5-8
clone size: once
J gene: TRBJ1-1
CDR3 DNA: TGTGCCAGCAGCTATGGTAGGGCTTTCTTT
CDR3 protein: CASSYGRAFF

D gene: TRBD1
V gene: TRBV28
clone size: .
J gene: TRBJ1-4
CDR3 DNA: TGTGCCAGCAGCTTTGGGACAGGGGGCTGGAAACTGTTTTTT
CDR3 protein: CASSFGTGGWKLFF

D gene: TRBD1
V gene: TRBV7-3
clone size: .
J gene: TRBJ2-5
CDR3 DNA: TGTGCCAGCAGCCTCACGGGACAGCCCCGGGAGACCCAGTACTTC
CDR3 protein: CASSLTGQPRETQYF

D gene: TRBD1
V gene: TRBV5-5
clone size: .
J gene: TRBJ2-7
CDR3 DNA: TGTGCCAGCAGCTTCGCGACAGGGGGCACCTACGAGCAGTACTTC
CDR3 protein: CASSFATGGTYEQYF

D gene: .
V gene: TRBV7-9
clone size: few
J gene: TRBJ2-7
CDR3 DNA: TGTGCCAGCAGCACTAGCTCCTACGAGCAGTACTTC
CDR3 protein: CASSTSSYEQYF

D gene: .
V gene: TRBV4-2
clone size: few
J gene: TRBJ2-7
CDR3 DNA: TGTGCCAGCAGCCAAGATACGGCGAACGGGAAGGGCGAGCAGTACTTC
CDR3 protein: CASSQDTANGKGEQYF

D gene: .
V gene: TRBV5-5
clone size: .
J gene: TRBJ2-5
CDR3 DNA: TGTGCCAGCAGCCGGGGGCAAGAGACCCAGTACTTC
CDR3 protein: CASSRGQETQYF

D gene: .
V gene: TRBV11-2
clone size: .
J gene: TRBJ2-5
CDR3 DNA: TGTGCCAGCAGCCTCTTCGGAGGGGTCACCCAAGAGACCCAGTACTTC
CDR3 protein: CASSLFGGVTQETQYF

D gene: .
V gene: TRBV10-2
clone size: .
J gene: TRBJ2-3
CDR3 DNA: TGCGCCAGCCTAGCCTTCACAGATACGCAGTATTTT
CDR3 protein: CASLAFTDTQYF

D gene: TRBD2
V gene: TRBV19
clone size: .
J gene: TRBJ2-3
CDR3 DNA: TGTGCCACCGCTACATCACGCGGGGAGGGGAAAGGCTCGCAGTATTTT
CDR3 protein: CATATSRGEGKGSQYF

D gene: .
V gene: TRBV4-1
clone size: .
J gene: TRBJ2-5
CDR3 DNA: TGCGCCAGCAGCCAAGATCGGGTACCGCGCCCCAAGGAGACCCAGTACTTC
CDR3 protein: CASSQDRVPRPKETQYF

D gene: .
V gene: TRBV10-3
clone size: few
J gene: TRBJ1-1
CDR3 DNA: TGTGCCTCCAAAGGCCTACCGGAGGGGGAAGCTTTCTTT
CDR3 protein: CASKGLPEGEAFF